Sequencing of this T cell receptor (beta chain) was carried out in a study of T cell changes during pregnancy in multiple sclerosis. Produced via immunoSEQ multiplex PCR; TCRdb's table is partial and in-frame only. The repertoire holds under 80,000 clones, with more than 90% as singletons. The CDR3 contains 15 residues. Per the germline V gene, CDR1 is MNHEY and CDR2 is SMNVEV (reference sequence). V gave up 2 bases and J gave up 3 bases, with 12 bases separating them. The sequenced sample was peripheral blood, obtained after pregnancy. This chain links TRBV27 with TRBJ2-3, with D possibly TRBD1 on 5 matching bases. This sequence originates from a female donor in good health, enrolled as a control in a pregnancy study. In DNA form, the CDR3 reads TGTGCCAGCAGTTTAGGGGCTAGAGGAACAGATACGCAGTATTTT. Its translation: CASSLGARGTDTQYF.